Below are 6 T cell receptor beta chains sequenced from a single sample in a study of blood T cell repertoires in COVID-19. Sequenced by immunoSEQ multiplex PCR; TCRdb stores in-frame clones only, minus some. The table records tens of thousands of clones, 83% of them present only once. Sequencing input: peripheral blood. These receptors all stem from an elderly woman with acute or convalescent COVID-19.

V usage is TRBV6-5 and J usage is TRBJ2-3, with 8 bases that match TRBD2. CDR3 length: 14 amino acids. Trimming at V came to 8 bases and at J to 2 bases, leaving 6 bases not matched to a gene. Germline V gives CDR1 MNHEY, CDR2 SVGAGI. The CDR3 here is CASSGRALTDTQYF. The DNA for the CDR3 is TGTGCCAGCTCCGGGAGGGCCCTCACAGATACGCAGTATTTT.

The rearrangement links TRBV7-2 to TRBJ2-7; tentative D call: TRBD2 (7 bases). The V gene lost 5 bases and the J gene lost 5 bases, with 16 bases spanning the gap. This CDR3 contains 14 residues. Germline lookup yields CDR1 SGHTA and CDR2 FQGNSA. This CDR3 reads CASSPGGATHEQYF. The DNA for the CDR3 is TGTGCCAGCAGCCCGGGGGGCGCGACCCACGAGCAGTACTTC.

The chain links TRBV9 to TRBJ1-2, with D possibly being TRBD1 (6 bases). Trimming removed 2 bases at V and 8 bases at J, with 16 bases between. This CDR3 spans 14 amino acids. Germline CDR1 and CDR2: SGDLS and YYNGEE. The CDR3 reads CASSVSPQDRGYTF. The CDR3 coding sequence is TGTGCCAGCAGCGTCTCCCCCCAGGACAGAGGCTACACCTTC. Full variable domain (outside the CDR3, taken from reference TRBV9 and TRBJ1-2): DSGVTQTPKHLITATGQRVTLRCSPRSGDLSVYWYQQSLDQGLQFLIQYYNGEERAKGNILERFSAQQFPDLHSELNLSSLELGDSALYFCASSVSPQDRGYTFGSGTRLTVV.

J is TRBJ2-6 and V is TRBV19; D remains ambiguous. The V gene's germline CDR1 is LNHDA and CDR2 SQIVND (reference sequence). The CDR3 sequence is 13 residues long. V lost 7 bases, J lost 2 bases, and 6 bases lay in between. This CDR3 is CASIQAGANVLTF. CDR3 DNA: TGTGCCAGTATCCAGGCTGGGGCCAACGTCCTGACTTTC.

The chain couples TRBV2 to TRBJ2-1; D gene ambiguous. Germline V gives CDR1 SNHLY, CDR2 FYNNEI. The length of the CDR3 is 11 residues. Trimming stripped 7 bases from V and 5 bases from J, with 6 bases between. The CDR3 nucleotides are TGTGCCAGCAACCAGAACAATGAGCAGTTCTTC. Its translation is CASNQNNEQFF.

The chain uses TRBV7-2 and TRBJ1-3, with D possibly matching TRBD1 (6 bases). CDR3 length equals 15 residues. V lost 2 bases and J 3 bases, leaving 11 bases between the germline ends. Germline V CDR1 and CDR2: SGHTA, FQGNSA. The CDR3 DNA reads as TGTGCCAGCAGCTTAATCCAGGGGCTTGGAAACACCATATATTTT. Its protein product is CASSLIQGLGNTIYF.